The T cell receptor beta chain under discussion was sequenced for a study of cytomegalovirus exposure and HLA in healthy donors. Regarding the study as a whole: Confirmation in vitro established that a few CMV-associated chains were specific for CMV antigens.

As for this clone: What it binds is unknown.

Clones were sequenced by immunoSEQ multiplex PCR, and TCRdb holds only the in-frame ones, with some missing. The data contain 120,000 to 150,000 clones, approximately 84% of them singletons. Germline-derived CDR1 and CDR2 are SQVTM and ANQGSEA. This CDR3 is built from 13 residues. V lost 4 bases and J 2 bases, leaving 11 bases between the germline ends. Among the 90 to 150 subjects of the validation cohort, separate from the roughly 670-subject first cohort, were the donors. The specimen was PBMCs. V is TRBV29-1 and J is TRBJ2-5; perhaps TRBD1 as D (5 bases). The sequence derives from a woman in her thirties in good health and CMV-seronegative. The CDR3 region is CSVVRQPQETQYF. The CDR3 bases are TGCAGCGTTGTCAGACAGCCACAAGAGACCCAGTACTTC.